This passage covers 10 T cell receptor beta chains from one sample sequenced in a study of metastatic and nonmetastatic thyroid tumors. Every patient underwent thyroid surgery untreated. TCRdb called clones again from the PCR reads with MiXCR. This sample carries some 21,000 clones, roughly 27% of them seen once, and the ten largest clones take 13% to 15%. The sample consisted of tumor tissue. The receptors stem from a male donor with papillary thyroid cancer or a benign thyroid nodule (not recorded which). Some clones in this sample may be carry-over from other donors' samples.

This clone was seen only a few times. J is TRBJ2-7 and V is TRBV15; TRBD1 might be the D (5 bases). The CDR3 has 15 amino acids. V gave up 5 bases and J gave up 7 bases, with 21 bases separating them. Looked up from germline, CDR1 is LNHNV and CDR2 is YYDKDF (reference sequence). CDR3 protein: CATSGHSYSSREQYF. Written as DNA, the CDR3 is TGTGCCACCAGCGGACATTCATACTCCTCTCGGGAGCAGTACTTC.

The sample holds one count of this clone. This rearrangement joins TRBV9 to TRBJ2-6, with a tentative D call TRBD1 (6 bases). CDR3 length equals 15 residues. The germline V gene has CDR1 SGDLS and CDR2 YYNGEE. Trimming took off 4 bases at V and 2 bases at J, with 10 bases between the two ends. The CDR3, as DNA: TGTGCCAGCAGCCTATCAGGGGCTGGGGCCAACGTCCTGACTTTC. It translates to CASSLSGAGANVLTF. Full variable domain (remainder filled in from reference TRBV9 and TRBJ2-6): DSGVTQTPKHLITATGQRVTLRCSPRSGDLSVYWYQQSLDQGLQFLIQYYNGEERAKGNILERFSAQQFPDLHSELNLSSLELGDSALYFCASSLSGAGANVLTFGAGSRLTVL.

To note about this clone: The missing conserved phenylalanine or tryptophan at the end of this CDR3 makes a read error likely. The J gene is TRBJ2-5, the V gene TRBV5-1; 7 nucleotides agree with TRBD1. Trimming removed 1 base from V and 0 bases from J; junction bases left unmatched: 3. The CDR3 totals 15 residues. Germline CDR1 and CDR2: SGHRS and YFSETQ. CDR3 loop: CASSLPGQNQETQYS. In nucleotides, the CDR3 is TGCGCCAGCAGCTTGCCGGGACAGAACCAAGAGACCCAGTACTCC.

This clone was seen ten or more times. This chain joins TRBV9 and TRBJ2-1; 8 nucleotides match TRBD2. The CDR3 length is 13 residues. The ends lost 4 bases at V and 9 bases at J; junction bases unmatched: 6. CDR1 is SGDLS and CDR2 is YYNGEE in the germline V gene. DNA of the CDR3: TGTGCCAGCAGCCACGGGGGGGGTTTTGAGCAGTTCTTC. Translation gives CASSHGGGFEQFF. The full variable domain, completed using reference TRBV9 and TRBJ2-1, is DSGVTQTPKHLITATGQRVTLRCSPRSGDLSVYWYQQSLDQGLQFLIQYYNGEERAKGNILERFSAQQFPDLHSELNLSSLELGDSALYFCASSHGGGFEQFFGPGTRLTVL.

The rearrangement joins TRBV4-1 to TRBJ2-6; TRBD1 agrees at 7 bases. This CDR3 has 16 amino acids. The germline CDR1 and CDR2 sequences are MGHRA and YSYEKL. Trimming removed 1 base from V and 7 bases from J; junction bases left unmatched: 7. In DNA, the CDR3 is TGCGCCAGCAGCCAAGCTAATCGACAGGGAGCCAACGTCCTGACTTTC. Translation: CASSQANRQGANVLTF.

The chain links TRBV7-6 to TRBJ2-7, with D hard to call. Trimming shortened V by 2 bases and J by 5 bases, and 7 bases separated the two germline ends. The length of the CDR3 is 12 residues. The V gene's germline CDR1 is SGHVS and CDR2 FNYEAQ. In DNA, the CDR3 is TGTGCCAGCAGCTTAACTGGGAACGAGCAGTACTTC. This gives the protein CASSLTGNEQYF.

As concerns this clone: A much bigger clone sits one base away, suggesting this may be a read error. The chain uses TRBV5-1 and TRBJ2-1; maybe TRBD2 (6 bases). Germline V gene lookup returns CDR1 SGHRS and CDR2 YFSETQ. Trimming pared 6 bases from V and 12 bases from J, leaving 19 bases between. CDR3 size: 13 residues. CDR3 sequence: CASIPDPGEGQFF. CDR3 coding DNA: TGCGCCAGCATCCCGGATCCGGGGGAAGGGCAGTTCTTC.

By share, this clone counts as medium-sized. This chain links TRBV2 with TRBJ1-4, with TRBD1 matching 8 bases. Germline-derived CDR1 and CDR2 are SNHLY and FYNNEI. This CDR3 region has 14 residues. The V gene end was trimmed by 1 base and the J gene end by 8 bases; junction bases not matched to a gene: 3. The CDR3 DNA follows: TGTGCCAGCAGTGAAGGGACAGGGCTGGAAAAACTGTTTTTT. This gives the protein CASSEGTGLEKLFF.

In this sample, this clone turned up many times. This may be a read error: a much more frequent sequence differs by one nucleotide. The conserved final phenylalanine or tryptophan is absent from the CDR3, which likely points to a read error. V and J are TRBV12-3 or TRBV12-4 and TRBJ1-1; D not resolved. The CDR3 covers 14 residues. V lost 3 bases to trimming and J lost 5 bases, with 13 bases between them. The CDR3 DNA reads TGTGCCAGCAGTTTTCAGGAGTCGGCTACTGAAGCTTTCCTT. As protein: CASSFQESATEAFL.

The chain couples TRBV7-3 to TRBJ2-6; D not certain. Germline V lookup: CDR1 SGHTA, CDR2 FQGTGA. V lost 5 bases and J lost 2, with 10 bases in between. The CDR3 is 15 residues long. The CDR3 here is CASSHPRPGANVLTF. CDR3 bases: TGTGCCAGCAGCCACCCTAGGCCTGGGGCCAACGTCCTGACTTTC.